This TCR beta chain comes out of a study of a mutant IDH1 vaccine in newly diagnosed glioma. Overall study: Investigators started vaccination 4-6 weeks after radiotherapy alone, or with temozolomide cycles. Pretreatment consisted of radiotherapy, temozolomide, or both, with most receiving both. It was at week 35 that visit V12 occurred, and at week 47 that visit V13 did.

Clones were sequenced by immunoSEQ multiplex PCR, and TCRdb holds only the in-frame ones, with some missing. The sample has more than 30,000 clones, roughly 90% seen once; the top ten hold about 2.2%. Time point specified: week 47, end of study. With topical imiquimod, each dose of the vaccine consisted of 300 ug of mutant IDH1 20-mer peptide. Tumors from donors were new WHO grade 3 or 4 IDH1-mutant astrocytomas with ATRX loss. Points on this clone: Antigen unknown.

This CDR3 contains 16 residues. The V end was cut by 2 bases, the J end by 1 base, with 14 bases between. Germline lookup yields CDR1 ENHRY and CDR2 SYGVKD. Sample: PBMCs, taken from a glioma patient whose treatment included an IDH1 peptide vaccine. The TCR was taken from a man in his forties with glioma. The chain joins TRBV10-3 to TRBJ2-5; weak D call: TRBD2 (6 bases). The DNA of the CDR3 is TGTGCCATCAGTGAGGGCGGAGGGAGTAGCCAAGAGACCCAGTACTTC. Translated, it gives CAISEGGGSSQETQYF.